This T cell receptor (beta chain) was identified in a study of OX40 agonist ivuxolimab in advanced cancers. Data came from immunoSEQ multiplex PCR; TCRdb stores just in-frame clones and leaves some out. The top ten hold roughly 3.7% of the sample, which has more than 55,000 clones, about 90% seen once. V gave up 2 bases and J gave up 3 bases, with 8 bases separating them. This CDR3 contains 13 residues. Germline V gene sequence: CDR1 ENHRY, CDR2 SYGVKD. Sample: CD4+ or CD8+ T cells sorted from blood, taken in a trial of the OX40 agonist ivuxolimab. This chain joins TRBV10-3 and TRBJ2-7; D possibly corresponds to TRBD1 (6 bases). This clonotype originated in an adult with an advanced solid tumor such as melanoma, head and neck, liver or kidney cancer. This CDR3 reads CAISEKQGYEQYF. The CDR3, as DNA: TGTGCCATCAGTGAGAAACAGGGCTACGAGCAGTACTTC.